This T cell receptor beta chain was identified in a study of human T cells and chemical hapten exposure. Whole-study context: Diphenylcyclopropenone doses were given weekly to the scalps of patients across the approximately 25-week study. Chiefly female patients presented with alopecia areata, totalis or universalis.

Stated time point: patch test 1, 2 weeks after DPC sensitization. Regarding treatment: therapeutic diphenylcyclopropenone sensitization with weekly scalp DPC. From the RACE reads, TCRdb called clonotypes with MiXCR, one entry per CDR3 protein. The repertoire holds about 71,000 distinct CDR3 sequences, 9.8% seen once, with 2.5% to 3.5% in the top ten. V was cut by 2 bases and J by 6 bases, with 14 bases left in between. The CDR3 is 15 residues long. The sample holds many counts of this clonotype. This chain connects TRBV12-3 or TRBV12-4 to TRBJ1-5; D call uncertain. The sequences come from whole blood, collected in connection with sensitization to the hapten diphenylcyclopropenone (DPC). The sequence came from a middle-aged woman with alopecia areata. Some clones in this sample may be carry-over from other donors' samples. The CDR3 DNA sequence: TGTGCCAGCAGTTTAACTGGTAACCGAGCTCAGCCCCAGCATTTT. Its translation is CASSLTGNRAQPQHF.